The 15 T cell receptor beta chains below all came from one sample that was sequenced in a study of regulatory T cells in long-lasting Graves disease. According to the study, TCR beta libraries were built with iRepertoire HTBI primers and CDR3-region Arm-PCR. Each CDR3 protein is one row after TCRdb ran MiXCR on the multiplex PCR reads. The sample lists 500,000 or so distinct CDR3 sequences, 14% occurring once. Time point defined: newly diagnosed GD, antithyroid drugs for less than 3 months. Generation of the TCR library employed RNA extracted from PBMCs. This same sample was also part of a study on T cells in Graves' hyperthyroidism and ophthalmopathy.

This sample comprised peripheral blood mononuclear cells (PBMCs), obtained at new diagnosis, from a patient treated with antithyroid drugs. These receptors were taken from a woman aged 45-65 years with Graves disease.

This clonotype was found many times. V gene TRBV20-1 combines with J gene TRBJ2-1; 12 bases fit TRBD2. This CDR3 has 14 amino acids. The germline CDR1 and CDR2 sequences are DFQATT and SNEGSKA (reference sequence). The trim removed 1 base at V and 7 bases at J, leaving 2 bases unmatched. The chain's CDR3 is CSARGTSGANEQFF. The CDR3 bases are TGCAGTGCTAGAGGGACTAGCGGGGCAAATGAGCAGTTCTTC.

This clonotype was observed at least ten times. The CDR3 sequence is CASRISSSGANVLTF. The CDR3 region has the DNA TGTGCCAGCCGAATCTCCAGCTCTGGGGCCAACGTCCTGACTTTC. The chain links TRBV2 to TRBJ2-6; unclear D gene. The CDR3 runs 15 residues. The germline V gene has CDR1 SNHLY and CDR2 FYNNEI. Deletions cut 8 bases from V and 0 bases from J, with 11 bases between.

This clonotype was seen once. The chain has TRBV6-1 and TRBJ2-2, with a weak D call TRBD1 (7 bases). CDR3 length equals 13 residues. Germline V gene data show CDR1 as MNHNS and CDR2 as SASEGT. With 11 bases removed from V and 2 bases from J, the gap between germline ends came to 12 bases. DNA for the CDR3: TGTGCCGCGGGGACAGCAAACACCGGGGAGCTGTTTTTT. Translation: CAAGTANTGELFF.

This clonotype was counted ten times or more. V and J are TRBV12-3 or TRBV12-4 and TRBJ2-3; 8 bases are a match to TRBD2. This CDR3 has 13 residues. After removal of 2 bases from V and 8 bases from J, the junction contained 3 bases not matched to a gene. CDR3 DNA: TGTGCCAGCAGTTTAAGGGCGGGAGGTACGCAGTATTTT. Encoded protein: CASSLRAGGTQYF.

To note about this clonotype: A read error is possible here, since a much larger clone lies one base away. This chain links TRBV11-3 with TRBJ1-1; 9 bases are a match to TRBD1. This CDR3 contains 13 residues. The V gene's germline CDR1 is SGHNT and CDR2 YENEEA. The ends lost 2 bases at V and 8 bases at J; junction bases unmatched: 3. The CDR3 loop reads CASSLTGGDEAFF. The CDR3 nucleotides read TGTGCCAGCAGCTTAACAGGGGGCGACGAAGCTTTCTTT.

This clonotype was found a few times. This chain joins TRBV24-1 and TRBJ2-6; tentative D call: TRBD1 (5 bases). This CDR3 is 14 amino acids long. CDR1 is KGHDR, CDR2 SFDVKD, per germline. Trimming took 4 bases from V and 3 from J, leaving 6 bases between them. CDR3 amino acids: CATSDRVGANVLTF. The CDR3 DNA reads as TGTGCCACCAGTGACAGGGTTGGGGCCAACGTCCTGACTTTC.

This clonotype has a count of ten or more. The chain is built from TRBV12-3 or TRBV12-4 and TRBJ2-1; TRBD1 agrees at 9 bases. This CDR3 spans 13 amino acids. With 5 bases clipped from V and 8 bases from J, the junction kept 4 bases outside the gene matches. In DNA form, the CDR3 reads TGTGCCAGCAGTGTGACAGGGGGGGATGAGCAGTTCTTC. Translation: CASSVTGGDEQFF.

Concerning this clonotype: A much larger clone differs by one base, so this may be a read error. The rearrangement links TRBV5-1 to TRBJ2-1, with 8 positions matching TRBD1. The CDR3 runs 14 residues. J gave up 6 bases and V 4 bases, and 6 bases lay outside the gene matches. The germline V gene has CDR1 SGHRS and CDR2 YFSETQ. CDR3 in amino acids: CASSQGQVANEQFF. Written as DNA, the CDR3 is TGCGCCAGCAGCCAGGGACAGGTAGCCAATGAGCAGTTCTTC.

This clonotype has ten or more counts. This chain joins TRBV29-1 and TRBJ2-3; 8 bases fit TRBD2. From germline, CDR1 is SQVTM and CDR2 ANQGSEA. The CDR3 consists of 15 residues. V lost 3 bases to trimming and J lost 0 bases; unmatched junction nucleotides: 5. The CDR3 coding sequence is TGCAGCGTTGATTCGCCGGGAGGGAGCACAGATACGCAGTATTTT. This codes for CSVDSPGGSTDTQYF.

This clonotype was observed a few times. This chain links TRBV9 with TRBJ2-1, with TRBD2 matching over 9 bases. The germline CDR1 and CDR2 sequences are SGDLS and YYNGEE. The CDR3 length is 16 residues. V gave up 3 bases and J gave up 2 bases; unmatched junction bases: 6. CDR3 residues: CASSGGTSRTYNEQFF. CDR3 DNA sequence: TGTGCCAGCAGCGGAGGGACTAGCCGCACCTACAATGAGCAGTTCTTC.

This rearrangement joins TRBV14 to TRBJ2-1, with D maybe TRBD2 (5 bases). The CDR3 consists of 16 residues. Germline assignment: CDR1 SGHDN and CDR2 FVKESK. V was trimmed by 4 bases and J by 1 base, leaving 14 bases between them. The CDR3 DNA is TGTGCCAGCAGCCGCCCGGGGAGCGGATCCTACAATGAGCAGTTCTTC. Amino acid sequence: CASSRPGSGSYNEQFF.

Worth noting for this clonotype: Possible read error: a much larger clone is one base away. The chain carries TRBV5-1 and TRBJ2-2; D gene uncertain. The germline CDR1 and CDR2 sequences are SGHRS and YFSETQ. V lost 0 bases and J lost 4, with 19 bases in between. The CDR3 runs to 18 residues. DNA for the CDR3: TGCGCCAGCAGCTTGGATAGTCCAGGCCCACGGCGCACCGGGGAGCTGTTTTTT. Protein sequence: CASSLDSPGPRRTGELFF.

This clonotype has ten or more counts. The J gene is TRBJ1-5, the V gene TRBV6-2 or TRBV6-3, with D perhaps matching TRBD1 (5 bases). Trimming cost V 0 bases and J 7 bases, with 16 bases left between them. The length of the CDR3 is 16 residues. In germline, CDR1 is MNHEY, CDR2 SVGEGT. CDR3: CASSYSSSGHGQPQHF. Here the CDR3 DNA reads TGTGCCAGCAGTTACTCGAGCTCAGGGCACGGGCAGCCCCAGCATTTT.

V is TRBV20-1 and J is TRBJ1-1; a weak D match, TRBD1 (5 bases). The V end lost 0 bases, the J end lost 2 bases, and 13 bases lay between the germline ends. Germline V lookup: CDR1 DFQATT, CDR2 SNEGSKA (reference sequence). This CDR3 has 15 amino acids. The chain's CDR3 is CSARDHGALNTEAFF. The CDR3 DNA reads TGCAGTGCTAGAGATCATGGGGCCCTTAACACTGAAGCTTTCTTT.

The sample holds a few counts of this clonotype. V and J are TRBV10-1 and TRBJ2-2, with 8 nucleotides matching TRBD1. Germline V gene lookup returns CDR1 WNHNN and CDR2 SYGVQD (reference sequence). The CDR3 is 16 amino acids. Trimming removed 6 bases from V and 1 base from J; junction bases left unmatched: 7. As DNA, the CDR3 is TGCGCCAGCAGCGACGGACAGGGACTGAACACCGGGGAGCTGTTTTTT. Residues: CASSDGQGLNTGELFF.